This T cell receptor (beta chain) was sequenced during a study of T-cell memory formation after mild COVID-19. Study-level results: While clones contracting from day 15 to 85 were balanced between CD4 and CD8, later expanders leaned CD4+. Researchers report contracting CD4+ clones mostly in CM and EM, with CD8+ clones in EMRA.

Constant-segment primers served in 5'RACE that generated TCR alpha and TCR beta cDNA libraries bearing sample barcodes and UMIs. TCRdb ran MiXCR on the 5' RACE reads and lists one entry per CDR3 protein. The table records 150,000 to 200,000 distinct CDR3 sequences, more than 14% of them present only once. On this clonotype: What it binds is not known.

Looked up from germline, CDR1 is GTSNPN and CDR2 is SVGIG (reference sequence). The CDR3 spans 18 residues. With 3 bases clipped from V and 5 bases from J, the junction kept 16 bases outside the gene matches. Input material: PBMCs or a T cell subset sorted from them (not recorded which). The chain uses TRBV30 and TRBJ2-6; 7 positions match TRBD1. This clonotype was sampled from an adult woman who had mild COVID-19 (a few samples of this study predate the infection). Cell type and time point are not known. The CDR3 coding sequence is TGTGCCTGGAGCCCGAGGGACAGTCCTGGGAGTTGGGCCAACGTCCTGACTTTC. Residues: CAWSPRDSPGSWANVLTF.